The 30 T cell receptor beta chains below all came from one sample that was sequenced in a study of T cell responses to AZD1222 COVID-19 vaccine. The data were produced by immunoSEQ multiplex PCR, yet TCRdb's version contains in-frame clones alone and is incomplete. The sample has roughly 110,000 clones; over 80% are singletons. Sample: peripheral blood, taken 28 days after the second AZD1222 dose. These receptors all stem from an adult who received the AZD1222 COVID-19 vaccine.

The chain links TRBV11-2 to TRBJ1-2; possibly TRBD1 for D (6 bases). This CDR3 contains 15 residues. The V end was cut by 4 bases, the J end by 1 base, with 13 bases between. In germline, CDR1 is SGHAT, CDR2 FQNNGV. The CDR3 nucleotides are TGTGCCAGCAGCTCCTGGACAGTCCTTAACTATGGCTACACCTTC. Translation: CASSSWTVLNYGYTF.

The chain uses TRBV5-1 and TRBJ2-7; no definite D call. Germline V lookup: CDR1 SGHRS, CDR2 YFSETQ. This CDR3 is 14 amino acids long. V was shortened by 6 bases and J by 4 bases, with 17 bases between the two germline ends. The CDR3 sequence: CASTGSPRSYEQYF. CDR3 DNA: TGCGCCAGCACCGGTTCCCCCCGATCTTACGAGCAGTACTTC. Full variable domain (remainder filled in from reference TRBV5-1 and TRBJ2-7): KAGVTQTPRYLIKTRGQQVTLSCSPISGHRSVSWYQQTPGQGLQFLFEYFSETQRNKGNFPGRFSGRQFSNSRSEMNVSTLELGDSALYLCASTGSPRSYEQYFGPGTRLTVT.

This chain connects TRBV12-3 or TRBV12-4 to TRBJ1-5; D not resolved. The CDR3 runs to 13 residues. V was clipped by 10 bases and J by 6 bases, with 16 bases between them. CDR3 sequence reads: CAIGSKGGQPQHF. The CDR3 nucleotides are TGTGCCATCGGTTCGAAGGGCGGTCAGCCCCAGCATTTT.

The chain uses TRBV5-6 and TRBJ2-1, with TRBD2 matching 12 bases. The CDR3 has 18 amino acids. The germline V gene encodes CDR1 SGHDT and CDR2 YYEEEE. The V segment lost 3 bases and the J segment 0 bases; nucleotides outside the gene matches: 7. The CDR3 DNA follows: TGTGCCAGCAGCTCCGGGACTAGCGGGTTGAGCTCCTACAATGAGCAGTTCTTC. Encoded protein: CASSSGTSGLSSYNEQFF.

The chain has TRBV18 and TRBJ1-2; the match to TRBD1 covers 9 bases. Germline V gene sequence: CDR1 KGHSH, CDR2 LQKENI. The length of the CDR3 is 15 residues. The V gene end was trimmed by 3 bases and the J gene end by 4 bases; junction bases not matched to a gene: 6. The CDR3 loop is CASSPWTGAAYGYTF. CDR3 sequence (DNA): TGTGCCAGCTCACCCTGGACAGGGGCGGCCTATGGCTACACCTTC. The full variable domain, in which reference TRBV18 and TRBJ1-2 provide the parts outside the CDR3, is NAGVMQNPRHLVRRRGQEARLRCSPMKGHSHVYWYRQLPEEGLKFMVYLQKENIIDESGMPKERFSAEFPKEGPSILRIQQVVRGDSAAYFCASSPWTGAAYGYTFGSGTRLTVV.

The J gene is TRBJ1-1, the V gene TRBV29-1, with D unclear. The CDR3 contains 12 residues. Germline values: CDR1 SQVTM, CDR2 ANQGSEA. Trimming removed 6 bases from V and 1 base from J, with 9 bases in between. The CDR3 region has the DNA TGCAGCGTGGGCCTGGGGAACACTGAAGCTTTCTTT. The encoded protein is CSVGLGNTEAFF.

V is TRBV9 and J is TRBJ1-2; 7 bases line up with TRBD1. This CDR3 region has 15 residues. Germline V gives CDR1 SGDLS, CDR2 YYNGEE. J was trimmed by 2 bases and V by 4 bases; bases with no gene match: 8. As DNA, the CDR3 is TGTGCCAGCAGCTCCATTGGGACAGAGAACTATGGCTACACCTTC. Protein sequence: CASSSIGTENYGYTF.

The chain links TRBV24-1 to TRBJ2-7, with TRBD2 identical over 10 bases. Trimming removed 12 bases from V and 4 bases from J; junction bases left unmatched: 17. Looked up from germline, CDR1 is KGHDR and CDR2 is SFDVKD. The CDR3 totals 16 residues. The CDR3 sequence: CAGVPSGRTSGYEQYF. In DNA form, the CDR3 reads TGTGCCGGCGTGCCTAGCGGGAGAACCTCAGGGTACGAGCAGTACTTC.

This sequence joins TRBV18 and TRBJ1-4; D not resolved. The CDR3 has 17 amino acids. Trimming shortened V by 2 bases and J by 0 bases, and 13 bases separated the two germline ends. The germline gives CDR1 KGHSH, CDR2 LQKENI. CDR3 in amino acids: CASSPGGRVSTNEKLFF. In DNA, the CDR3 is TGTGCCAGCTCACCAGGTGGGCGGGTATCAACTAATGAAAAACTGTTTTTT. Drawing the rest from reference TRBV18 and TRBJ1-4, the complete variable domain is NAGVMQNPRHLVRRRGQEARLRCSPMKGHSHVYWYRQLPEEGLKFMVYLQKENIIDESGMPKERFSAEFPKEGPSILRIQQVVRGDSAAYFCASSPGGRVSTNEKLFFGSGTQLSVL.

The rearrangement joins TRBV27 to TRBJ1-4, with 7 bases matching TRBD1. In germline, CDR1 is MNHEY, CDR2 SMNVEV (reference sequence). The V segment lost 5 bases and the J segment 9 bases; nucleotides outside the gene matches: 15. This CDR3 region has 16 residues. The CDR3 DNA sequence: TGTGCCAGCAGTCCGCGGACAGGCGGCGAGGGGAAAAAACTGTTTTTT. Residues: CASSPRTGGEGKKLFF.

This rearrangement joins TRBV15 to TRBJ2-3; tentative D call: TRBD2 (5 bases). Trimming stripped 2 bases from V and 3 bases from J, with 12 bases between. CDR1 is LNHNV and CDR2 is YYDKDF in the germline V gene (reference sequence). This CDR3 comprises 15 residues. CDR3 in amino acids: CATSRFLGGTDTQYF. The CDR3 coding sequence is TGTGCCACCAGCAGATTCTTAGGCGGGACAGATACGCAGTATTTT.

This clone was seen a handful of times. The chain has TRBV27 and TRBJ2-3; no clear D. The CDR3 is 16 amino acids. Germline V gives CDR1 MNHEY, CDR2 SMNVEV (reference sequence). The V end was cut by 2 bases, the J end by 0 bases, with 12 bases between. The CDR3 coding sequence is TGTGCCAGCAGTTTAAGTAGGGTGGGGAGCACAGATACGCAGTATTTT. It encodes CASSLSRVGSTDTQYF.

V gene TRBV4-2 combines with J gene TRBJ2-3; D gene unclear. Trimming shortened V by 0 bases and J by 4 bases, and 11 bases separated the two germline ends. Germline lookup yields CDR1 LGHNA and CDR2 YNFKEQ. This CDR3 spans 15 amino acids. As DNA, the CDR3 is TGTGCCAGCAGCCAAGATTTAGGTGGATCAGATACGCAGTATTTT. It specifies CASSQDLGGSDTQYF.

The gene calls are TRBV11-3 and TRBJ2-1; TRBD2 matches 13 bases. The trim removed 5 bases at V and 8 bases at J, leaving 9 bases unmatched. From germline, CDR1 is SGHNT and CDR2 YENEEA. The CDR3 is 16 residues long. Here the CDR3 DNA reads TGTGCCAGCAGCCCTCCACTAGCGGGGGGGTGGGATGAGCAGTTCTTC. Translation: CASSPPLAGGWDEQFF.

This rearrangement joins TRBV4-1 to TRBJ1-1; D perhaps matches TRBD1 (5 bases). Germline V lookup: CDR1 MGHRA, CDR2 YSYEKL. V lost 0 bases, J lost 10 bases, and 12 bases lay in between. The CDR3 totals 13 residues. The CDR3 DNA reads TGCGCCAGCAGCCAAGATTCAGGGCGGACAGCTTTCTTT. This sequence encodes CASSQDSGRTAFF.

V usage is TRBV5-4 and J usage is TRBJ1-2; 8 bases align to TRBD1. The CDR3 spans 15 residues. Germline loops: CDR1 SGHNT, CDR2 YYREEE (reference sequence). V lost 6 bases, J lost 3 bases, and 10 bases stayed unmatched. The CDR3 DNA sequence: TGTGCCAGCACTCTACAGGGGGTCCGGGACTATGGCTACACCTTC. Translation: CASTLQGVRDYGYTF. Using reference TRBV5-4 and TRBJ1-2 for the parts outside the CDR3, the full variable domain is ETGVTQSPTHLIKTRGQQVTLRCSSQSGHNTVSWYQQALGQGPQFIFQYYREEENGRGNFPPRFSGLQFPNYSSELNVNALELDDSALYLCASTLQGVRDYGYTFGSGTRLTVV.

J is TRBJ2-7 and V is TRBV5-6; TRBD2 agrees at 8 bases. The CDR3 totals 14 residues. V was clipped by 4 bases and J by 3 bases; unmatched bases: 6. Germline assignment: CDR1 SGHDT and CDR2 YYEEEE. CDR3 sequence (DNA): TGTGCCAGCAGCCCTTGGCGGGAGGTCTACGAGCAGTACTTC. Encoded protein: CASSPWREVYEQYF. Using reference TRBV5-6 and TRBJ2-7 for the parts outside the CDR3, the full variable domain is DAGVTQSPTHLIKTRGQQVTLRCSPKSGHDTVSWYQQALGQGPQFIFQYYEEEERQRGNFPDRFSGHQFPNYSSELNVNALLLGDSALYLCASSPWREVYEQYFGPGTRLTVT.

The gene calls are TRBV28 and TRBJ2-7; no definite D call. V gave up 2 bases and J gave up 3 bases, with 11 bases separating them. Looked up from germline, CDR1 is MDHEN and CDR2 is SYDVKM. The CDR3 contains 14 residues. In DNA, the CDR3 is TGTGCCAGCAGTTTAAGCCCCGAGGACTACGAGCAGTACTTC. Translating it yields CASSLSPEDYEQYF.

This clone was observed a single time. The rearrangement uses TRBV27 and TRBJ2-7; TRBD2 matches 9 bases. V dropped 8 bases and J dropped 3; count of bases not matched to a gene: 8. Germline CDR1 and CDR2: MNHEY and SMNVEV (reference sequence). CDR3 size: 14 residues. In DNA form, the CDR3 reads TGTGCCAGCCACCCCATTAGCGGGGGCTACGAGCAGTACTTC. Its protein is CASHPISGGYEQYF.

This chain joins TRBV18 and TRBJ1-1; D is ambiguous. The CDR3 has 14 residues. Germline CDR1 KGHSH, CDR2 LQKENI. V lost 3 bases and J 0 bases, leaving 8 bases between the germline ends. The CDR3 nucleotides are TGTGCCAGCTCACCGGCGGGCATGAACACTGAAGCTTTCTTT. Protein product: CASSPAGMNTEAFF.

V and J are TRBV5-6 and TRBJ2-7; 12 nucleotides align to TRBD2. This CDR3 spans 15 amino acids. V lost 2 bases to trimming and J lost 4 bases; unmatched junction nucleotides: 4. From germline, CDR1 is SGHDT and CDR2 YYEEEE. This chain's CDR3 is CASSFRTSGTYEQYF. Written as DNA, the CDR3 is TGTGCCAGCAGCTTTCGGACTAGCGGGACTTACGAGCAGTACTTC.

The V call is TRBV5-1, the J call TRBJ1-1; possibly TRBD1 for D (6 bases). Trimming took off 5 bases at V and 1 base at J, with 9 bases between the two ends. This CDR3 has 13 residues. The germline V gene encodes CDR1 SGHRS and CDR2 YFSETQ. CDR3 bases: TGCGCCAGCAGGGAACAGGGGAACACTGAAGCTTTCTTT. Its protein product is CASREQGNTEAFF.

This chain uses TRBV7-2 with TRBJ2-1; D remains unclear. Germline CDR1 SGHTA, CDR2 FQGNSA. This CDR3 region has 12 residues. Trimming cost V 5 bases and J 5 bases, with 7 bases left between them. The CDR3 loop is CASSPTHNEQFF. CDR3 bases: TGTGCCAGCAGCCCCACACACAATGAGCAGTTCTTC. Looking up the rest from reference TRBV7-2 and TRBJ2-1 gives the full variable domain: GAGVSQSPSNKVTEKGKDVELRCDPISGHTALYWYRQSLGQGLEFLIYFQGNSAPDKSGLPSDRFSAERTGGSVSTLTIQRTQQEDSAVYLCASSPTHNEQFFGPGTRLTVL.

This chain uses TRBV5-1 with TRBJ2-7, with TRBD2 matching over 9 bases. Germline V gene lookup returns CDR1 SGHRS and CDR2 YFSETQ. The CDR3 runs to 17 residues. V dropped 0 bases and J dropped 0; count of bases not matched to a gene: 7. The CDR3 here is CASSLVATSGTSYEQYF. The CDR3 region has the DNA TGCGCCAGCAGCTTGGTCGCGACTAGCGGCACCTCCTACGAGCAGTACTTC.

The J gene is TRBJ1-2, the V gene TRBV28, with D maybe TRBD1 (6 bases). The V end lost 5 bases, the J end lost 8 bases, and 15 bases lay between the germline ends. Germline values: CDR1 MDHEN, CDR2 SYDVKM. This CDR3 contains 13 residues. CDR3 in DNA: TGTGCCAGCAGTGGTCAGGGGAGGAGCGGCTACACCTTC. It codes for CASSGQGRSGYTF.

The gene calls are TRBV2 and TRBJ2-5; TRBD1 or TRBD2 may be the D gene (5 bases each). Germline CDR1 SNHLY, CDR2 FYNNEI. This CDR3 region has 14 residues. V was trimmed by 4 bases and J by 2 bases, leaving 11 bases between them. The CDR3 sequence is CASSAFGGQETQYF. CDR3 coding DNA: TGTGCCAGCAGTGCATTTGGGGGTCAAGAGACCCAGTACTTC.

The chain combines TRBV11-2 with TRBJ1-2; no clear D gene. The germline gives CDR1 SGHAT, CDR2 FQNNGV. The CDR3 contains 17 residues. Trimming pared 0 bases from V and 0 bases from J, leaving 14 bases between. The CDR3 DNA reads TGTGCCAGCAGCTTAGATCAGGCGGACGATACTAACTATGGCTACACCTTC. Protein product: CASSLDQADDTNYGYTF.

This chain connects TRBV29-1 to TRBJ1-1, with 9 bases that match TRBD1. CDR1 and CDR2 from the germline V gene are SQVTM and ANQGSEA. V trimming: 4 bases; J trimming: 4 bases; junction bases outside the gene matches: 4. This CDR3 region has 13 residues. In DNA, the CDR3 is TGCAGCGTTGCCAGGGGACAGGGCACTGAAGCTTTCTTT. Amino acids: CSVARGQGTEAFF.

This chain connects TRBV5-1 to TRBJ1-3; D not resolved. Trimming stripped 5 bases from V and 0 bases from J, with 12 bases between. The CDR3 sequence is 15 residues long. Germline lookup yields CDR1 SGHRS and CDR2 YFSETQ. CDR3 nucleotide sequence: TGCGCCAGCAGAGGAGACGGCTACTCTGGAAACACCATATATTTT. This encodes CASRGDGYSGNTIYF.

The chain joins TRBV4-1 to TRBJ2-3; D not certain. From germline, CDR1 is MGHRA and CDR2 YSYEKL. Trimming took off 3 bases at V and 7 bases at J, with 14 bases between the two ends. The CDR3 runs to 14 residues. The CDR3 nucleotides are TGCGCCAGCAGCCAGGGCGCCAGCCCTAATACGCAGTATTTT. Amino acids: CASSQGASPNTQYF.